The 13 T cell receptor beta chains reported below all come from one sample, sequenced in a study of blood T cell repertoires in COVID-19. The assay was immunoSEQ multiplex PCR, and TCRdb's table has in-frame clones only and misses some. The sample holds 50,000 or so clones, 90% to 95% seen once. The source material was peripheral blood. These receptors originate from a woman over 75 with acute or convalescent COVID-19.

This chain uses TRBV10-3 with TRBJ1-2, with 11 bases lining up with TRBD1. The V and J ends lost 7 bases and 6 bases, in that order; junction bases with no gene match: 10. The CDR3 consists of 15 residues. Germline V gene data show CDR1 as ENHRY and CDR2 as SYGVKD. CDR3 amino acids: CAITQDRGRPDGYTF. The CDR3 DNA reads TGTGCCATCACCCAGGACAGGGGGCGGCCGGATGGCTACACCTTC.

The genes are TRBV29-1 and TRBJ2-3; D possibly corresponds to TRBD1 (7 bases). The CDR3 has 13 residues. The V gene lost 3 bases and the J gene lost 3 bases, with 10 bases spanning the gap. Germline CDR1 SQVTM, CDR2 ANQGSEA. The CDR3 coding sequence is TGCAGCGTTGACAGGGGGGCGACAGATACGCAGTATTTT. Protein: CSVDRGATDTQYF.

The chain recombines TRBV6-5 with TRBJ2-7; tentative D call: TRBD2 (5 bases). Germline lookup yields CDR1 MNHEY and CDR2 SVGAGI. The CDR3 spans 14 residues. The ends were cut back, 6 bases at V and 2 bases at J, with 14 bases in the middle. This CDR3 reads CASRGEGLPYEQYF. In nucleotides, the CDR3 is TGTGCCAGCAGGGGAGAGGGTCTCCCCTACGAGCAGTACTTC.

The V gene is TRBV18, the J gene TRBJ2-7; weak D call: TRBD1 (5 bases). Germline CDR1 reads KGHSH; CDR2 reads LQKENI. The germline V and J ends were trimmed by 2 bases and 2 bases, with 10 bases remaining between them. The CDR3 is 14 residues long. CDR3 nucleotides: TGTGCCAGCTCACCAGGGCCAGGGCCCTACGAGCAGTACTTC. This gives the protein CASSPGPGPYEQYF.

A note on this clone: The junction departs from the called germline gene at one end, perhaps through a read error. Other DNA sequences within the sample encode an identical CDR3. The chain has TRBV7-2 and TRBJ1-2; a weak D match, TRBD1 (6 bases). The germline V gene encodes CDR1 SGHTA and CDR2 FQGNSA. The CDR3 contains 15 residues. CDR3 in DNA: TGCGCCAGCAGCCCCCAACAGGGTTCATCCTATGGCTACACCTTC. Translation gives CASSPQQGSSYGYTF.

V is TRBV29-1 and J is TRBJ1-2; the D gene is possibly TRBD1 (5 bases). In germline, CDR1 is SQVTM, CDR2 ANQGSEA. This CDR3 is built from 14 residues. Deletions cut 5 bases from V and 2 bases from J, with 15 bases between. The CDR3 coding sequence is TGCAGCGTTACCGATACAGGTGGGAACTATGGCTACACCTTC. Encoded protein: CSVTDTGGNYGYTF. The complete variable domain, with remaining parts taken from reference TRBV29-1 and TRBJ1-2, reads SAVISQKPSRDICQRGTSLTIQCQVDSQVTMMFWYRQQPGQSLTLIATANQGSEATYESGFVIDKFPISRPNLTFSTLTVSNMSPEDSSIYLCSVTDTGGNYGYTFGSGTRLTVV.

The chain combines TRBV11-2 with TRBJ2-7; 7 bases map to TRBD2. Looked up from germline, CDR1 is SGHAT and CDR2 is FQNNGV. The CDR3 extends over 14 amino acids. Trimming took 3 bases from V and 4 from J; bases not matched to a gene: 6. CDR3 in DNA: TGTGCCAGCAGCTTTCCACAACTAGCGTACGAGCAGTACTTC. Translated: CASSFPQLAYEQYF.

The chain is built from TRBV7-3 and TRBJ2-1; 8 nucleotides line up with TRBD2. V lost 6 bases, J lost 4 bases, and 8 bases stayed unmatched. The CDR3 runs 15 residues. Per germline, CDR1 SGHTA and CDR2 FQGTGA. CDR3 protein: CASRLVAGTYNEQFF. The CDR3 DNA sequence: TGTGCCAGCAGGTTGGTAGCGGGGACATACAATGAGCAGTTCTTC.

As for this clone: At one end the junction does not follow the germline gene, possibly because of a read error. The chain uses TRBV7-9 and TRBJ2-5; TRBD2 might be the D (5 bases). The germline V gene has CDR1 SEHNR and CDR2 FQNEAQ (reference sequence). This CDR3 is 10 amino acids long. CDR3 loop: CAVTGETQYF. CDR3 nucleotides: TGCGCCGTTACGGGGGAGACCCAGTACTTC.

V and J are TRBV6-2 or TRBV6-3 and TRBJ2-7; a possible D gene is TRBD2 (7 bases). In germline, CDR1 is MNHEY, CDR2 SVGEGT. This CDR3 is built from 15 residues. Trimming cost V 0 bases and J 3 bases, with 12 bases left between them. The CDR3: CASSYSWEGDYEQYF. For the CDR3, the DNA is TGTGCCAGCAGTTACTCGTGGGAGGGGGACTACGAGCAGTACTTC.

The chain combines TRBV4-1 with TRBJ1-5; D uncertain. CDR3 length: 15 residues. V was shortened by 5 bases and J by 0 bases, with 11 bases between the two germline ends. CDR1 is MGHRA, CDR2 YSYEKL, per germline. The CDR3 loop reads CASSTTPISNQPQHF. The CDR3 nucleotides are TGCGCCAGCAGCACCACCCCTATTAGCAATCAGCCCCAGCATTTT.

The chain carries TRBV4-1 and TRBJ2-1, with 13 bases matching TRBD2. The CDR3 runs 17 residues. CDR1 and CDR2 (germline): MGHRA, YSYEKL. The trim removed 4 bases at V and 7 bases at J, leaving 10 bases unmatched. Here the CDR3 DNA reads TGCGCCAGCAGCCGACCTCCGGGACTAGCGGGACAAAATGAGCAGTTCTTC. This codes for CASSRPPGLAGQNEQFF.

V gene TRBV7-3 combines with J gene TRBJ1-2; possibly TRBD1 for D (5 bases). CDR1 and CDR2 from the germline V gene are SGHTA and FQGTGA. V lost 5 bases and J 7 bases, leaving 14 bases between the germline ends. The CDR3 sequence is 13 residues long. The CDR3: CASSPAQGSGYTF. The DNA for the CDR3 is TGTGCCAGCAGCCCTGCTCAGGGAAGTGGCTACACCTTC.